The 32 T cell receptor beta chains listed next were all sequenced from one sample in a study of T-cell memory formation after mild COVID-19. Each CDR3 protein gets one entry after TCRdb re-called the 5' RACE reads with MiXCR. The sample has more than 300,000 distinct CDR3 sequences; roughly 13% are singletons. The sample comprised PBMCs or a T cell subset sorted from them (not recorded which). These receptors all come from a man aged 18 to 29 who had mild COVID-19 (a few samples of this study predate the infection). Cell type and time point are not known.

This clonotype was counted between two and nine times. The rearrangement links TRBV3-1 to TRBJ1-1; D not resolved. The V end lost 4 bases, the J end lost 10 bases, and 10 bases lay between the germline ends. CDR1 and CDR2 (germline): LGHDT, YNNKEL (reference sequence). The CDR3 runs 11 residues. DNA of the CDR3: TGTGCCAGCAGCCTTGGAACGGGAGCTTTCTTT. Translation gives CASSLGTGAFF.

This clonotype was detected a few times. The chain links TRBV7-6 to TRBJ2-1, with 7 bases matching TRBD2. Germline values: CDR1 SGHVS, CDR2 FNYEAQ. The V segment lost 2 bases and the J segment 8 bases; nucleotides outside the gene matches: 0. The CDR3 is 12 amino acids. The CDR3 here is CASSLTSDEQFF. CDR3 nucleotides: TGTGCCAGCAGCTTAACTAGCGATGAGCAGTTCTTC.

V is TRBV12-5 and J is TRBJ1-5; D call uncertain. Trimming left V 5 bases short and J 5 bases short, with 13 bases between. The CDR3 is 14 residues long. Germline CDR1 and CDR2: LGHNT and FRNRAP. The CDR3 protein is CASGMHGWYQPQHF. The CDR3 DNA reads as TGTGCTAGTGGTATGCATGGATGGTATCAGCCCCAGCATTTT.

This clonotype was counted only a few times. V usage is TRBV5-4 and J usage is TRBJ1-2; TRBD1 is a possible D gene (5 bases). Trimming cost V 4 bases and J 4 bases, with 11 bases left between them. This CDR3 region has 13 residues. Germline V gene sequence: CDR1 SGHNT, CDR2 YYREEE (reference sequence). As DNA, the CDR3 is TGTGCCAGCAGCGCTTCCAGGGCCTATGGCTACACCTTC. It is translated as CASSASRAYGYTF.

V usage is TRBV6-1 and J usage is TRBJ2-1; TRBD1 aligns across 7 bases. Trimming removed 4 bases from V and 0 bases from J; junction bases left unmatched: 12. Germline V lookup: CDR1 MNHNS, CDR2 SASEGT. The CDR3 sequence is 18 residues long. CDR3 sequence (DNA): TGTGCCAGCAGTGCTATACCGGGACAGCGATCCTCCTACAATGAGCAGTTCTTC. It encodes CASSAIPGQRSSYNEQFF.

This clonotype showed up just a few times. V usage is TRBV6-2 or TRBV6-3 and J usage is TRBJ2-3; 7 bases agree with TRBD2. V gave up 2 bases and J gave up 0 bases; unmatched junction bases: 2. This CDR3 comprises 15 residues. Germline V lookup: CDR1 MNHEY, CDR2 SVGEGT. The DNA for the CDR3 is TGTGCCAGCAGTTACCTAGCGGTGAGCACAGATACGCAGTATTTT. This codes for CASSYLAVSTDTQYF.

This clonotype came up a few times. The DNA of the CDR3 is TGTGCCAGCAGCCAGGAGGGGGTTGGCACTGAAGCTTTCTTT. Translation gives CASSQEGVGTEAFF. The chain links TRBV7-2 to TRBJ1-1, with D possibly being TRBD1 (6 bases). Germline-derived CDR1 and CDR2 are SGHTA and FQGNSA. V was trimmed by 5 bases and J by 4 bases, leaving 14 bases between them. This CDR3 is 14 amino acids long. The entire variable domain, with the rest obtained from reference TRBV7-2 and TRBJ1-1, is as follows: GAGVSQSPSNKVTEKGKDVELRCDPISGHTALYWYRQSLGQGLEFLIYFQGNSAPDKSGLPSDRFSAERTGGSVSTLTIQRTQQEDSAVYLCASSQEGVGTEAFFGQGTRLTVV.

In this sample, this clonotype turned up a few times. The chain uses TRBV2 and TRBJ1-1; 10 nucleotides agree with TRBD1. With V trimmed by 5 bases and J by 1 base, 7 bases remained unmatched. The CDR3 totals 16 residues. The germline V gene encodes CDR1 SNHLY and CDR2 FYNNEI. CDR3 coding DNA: TGTGCCAGCAGTATGACAGGGGGCTCGGGGAACACTGAAGCTTTCTTT. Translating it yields CASSMTGGSGNTEAFF.

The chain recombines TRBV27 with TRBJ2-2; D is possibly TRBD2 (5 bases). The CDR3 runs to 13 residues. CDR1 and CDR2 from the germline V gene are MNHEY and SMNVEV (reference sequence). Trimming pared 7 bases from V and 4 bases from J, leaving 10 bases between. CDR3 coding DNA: TGTGCCAGCACTTTCGGGGTCACCGGGGAGCTGTTTTTT. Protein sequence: CASTFGVTGELFF.

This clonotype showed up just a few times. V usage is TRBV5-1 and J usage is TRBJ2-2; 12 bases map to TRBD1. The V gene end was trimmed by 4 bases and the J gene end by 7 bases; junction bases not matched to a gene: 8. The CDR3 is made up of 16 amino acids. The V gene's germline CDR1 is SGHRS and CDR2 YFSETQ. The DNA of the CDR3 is TGCGCCAGCAGCCTAATGGGGACAGGGGGCTTCGGGGAGCTGTTTTTT. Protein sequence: CASSLMGTGGFGELFF.

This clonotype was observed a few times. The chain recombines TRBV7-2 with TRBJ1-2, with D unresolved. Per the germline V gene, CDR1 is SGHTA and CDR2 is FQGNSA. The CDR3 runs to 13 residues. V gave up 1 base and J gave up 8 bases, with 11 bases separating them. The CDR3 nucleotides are TGTGCCAGCAGCTTAGGACGGAGAAACGGCTACACCTTC. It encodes CASSLGRRNGYTF.

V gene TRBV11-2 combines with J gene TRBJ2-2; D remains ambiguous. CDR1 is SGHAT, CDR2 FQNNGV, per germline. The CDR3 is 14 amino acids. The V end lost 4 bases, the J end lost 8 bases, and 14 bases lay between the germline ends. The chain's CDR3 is CASSWQAFEGELFF. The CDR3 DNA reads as TGTGCCAGCAGCTGGCAGGCCTTCGAGGGGGAGCTGTTTTTT.

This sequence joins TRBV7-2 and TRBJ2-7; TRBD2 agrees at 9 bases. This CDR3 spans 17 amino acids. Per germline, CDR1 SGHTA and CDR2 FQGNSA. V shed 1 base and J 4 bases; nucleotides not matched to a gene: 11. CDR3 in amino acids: CASSLGVATSGPYEQYV. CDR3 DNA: TGTGCCAGCAGCTTAGGTGTTGCGACTAGCGGCCCTTACGAGCAGTACGTC.

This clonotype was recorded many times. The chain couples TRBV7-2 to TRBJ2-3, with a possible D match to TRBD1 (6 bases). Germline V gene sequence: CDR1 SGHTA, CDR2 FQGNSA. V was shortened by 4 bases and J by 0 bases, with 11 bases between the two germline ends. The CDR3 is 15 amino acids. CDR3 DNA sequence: TGTGCCAGCAGCTCAGAAAGGGGGAGCACAGATACGCAGTATTTT. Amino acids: CASSSERGSTDTQYF.

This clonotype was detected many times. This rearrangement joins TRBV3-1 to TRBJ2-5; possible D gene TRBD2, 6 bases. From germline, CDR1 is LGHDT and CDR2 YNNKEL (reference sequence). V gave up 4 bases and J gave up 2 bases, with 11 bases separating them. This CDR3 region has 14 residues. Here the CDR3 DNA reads TGTGCCAGCAGCCGACTAGAGGGACAAGAGACCCAGTACTTC. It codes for CASSRLEGQETQYF.

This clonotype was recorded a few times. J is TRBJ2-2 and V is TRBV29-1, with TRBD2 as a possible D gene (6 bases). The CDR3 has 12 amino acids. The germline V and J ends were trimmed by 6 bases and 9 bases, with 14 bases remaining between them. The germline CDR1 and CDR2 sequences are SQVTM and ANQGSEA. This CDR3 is CSVVTSNWELFF. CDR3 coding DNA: TGCAGCGTGGTGACTAGTAACTGGGAGCTGTTTTTT.

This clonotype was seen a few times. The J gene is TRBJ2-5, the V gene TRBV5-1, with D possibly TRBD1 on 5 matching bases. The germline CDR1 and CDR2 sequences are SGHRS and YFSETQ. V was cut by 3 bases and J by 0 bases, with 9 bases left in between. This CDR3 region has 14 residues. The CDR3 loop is CASSSRTNQETQYF. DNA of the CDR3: TGCGCCAGCAGCTCCAGGACAAACCAAGAGACCCAGTACTTC. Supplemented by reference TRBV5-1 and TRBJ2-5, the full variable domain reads KAGVTQTPRYLIKTRGQQVTLSCSPISGHRSVSWYQQTPGQGLQFLFEYFSETQRNKGNFPGRFSGRQFSNSRSEMNVSTLELGDSALYLCASSSRTNQETQYFGPGTRLLVL.

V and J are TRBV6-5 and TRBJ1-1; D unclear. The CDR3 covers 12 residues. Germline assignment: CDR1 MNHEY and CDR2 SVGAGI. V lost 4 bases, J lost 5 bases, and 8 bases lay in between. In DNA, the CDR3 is TGTGCCAGCAGTTCGGTGGGGACTGAAGCTTTCTTT. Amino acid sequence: CASSSVGTEAFF.

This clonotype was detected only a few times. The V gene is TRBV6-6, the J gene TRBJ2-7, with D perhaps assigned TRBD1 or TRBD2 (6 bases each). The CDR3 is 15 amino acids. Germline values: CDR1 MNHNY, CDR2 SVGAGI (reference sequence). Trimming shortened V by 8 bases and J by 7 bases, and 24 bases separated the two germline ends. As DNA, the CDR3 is TGTGCCAGCGCTAACCGGGGGCCCCCCTTGGGTGAGCAGTACGTC. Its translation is CASANRGPPLGEQYV.

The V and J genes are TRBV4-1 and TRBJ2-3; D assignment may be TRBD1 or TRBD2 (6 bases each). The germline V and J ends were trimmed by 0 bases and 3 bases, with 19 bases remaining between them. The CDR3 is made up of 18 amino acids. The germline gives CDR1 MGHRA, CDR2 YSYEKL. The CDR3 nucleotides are TGCGCCAGCAGCCAAGAGTCGCAGGGGCGGGGCCTAACAGATACGCAGTATTTT. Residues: CASSQESQGRGLTDTQYF.

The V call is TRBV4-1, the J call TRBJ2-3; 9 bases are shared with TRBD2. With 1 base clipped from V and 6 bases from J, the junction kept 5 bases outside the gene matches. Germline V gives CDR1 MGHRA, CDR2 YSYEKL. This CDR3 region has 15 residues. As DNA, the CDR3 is TGCGCCAGCAGCCAAGTCCTAGCGGGGACGGATACGCAGTATTTT. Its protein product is CASSQVLAGTDTQYF.

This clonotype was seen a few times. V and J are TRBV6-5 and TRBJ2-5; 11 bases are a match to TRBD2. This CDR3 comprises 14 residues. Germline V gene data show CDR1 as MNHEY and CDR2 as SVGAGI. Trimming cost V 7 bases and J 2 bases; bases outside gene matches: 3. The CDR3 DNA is TGTGCCAGCAAACTAGCGGGGGTTCAAGAGACCCAGTACTTC. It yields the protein CASKLAGVQETQYF.

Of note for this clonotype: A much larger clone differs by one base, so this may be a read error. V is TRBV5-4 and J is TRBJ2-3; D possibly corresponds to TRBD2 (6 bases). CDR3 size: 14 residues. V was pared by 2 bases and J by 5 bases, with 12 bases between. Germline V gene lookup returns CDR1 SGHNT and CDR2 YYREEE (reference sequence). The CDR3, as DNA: TGTGCCAGCAGCTTAGACCTGGGGGGAGATACGCAGTATTTT. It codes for CASSLDLGGDTQYF.

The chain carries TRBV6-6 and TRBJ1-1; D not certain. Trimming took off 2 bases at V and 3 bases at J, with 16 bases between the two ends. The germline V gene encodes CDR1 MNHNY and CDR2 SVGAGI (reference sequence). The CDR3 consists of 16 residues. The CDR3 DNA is TGTGCCAGCAGTTACGCAGAACATCGGAAGGACACTGAAGCTTTCTTT. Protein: CASSYAEHRKDTEAFF.

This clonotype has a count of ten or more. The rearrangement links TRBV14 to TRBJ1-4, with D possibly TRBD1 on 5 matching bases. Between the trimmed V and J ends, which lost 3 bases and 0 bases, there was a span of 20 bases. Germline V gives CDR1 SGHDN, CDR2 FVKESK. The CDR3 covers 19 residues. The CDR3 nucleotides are TGTGCCAGCAGCCAGGCCTACGGGCGGTCCAGGGCAACTAATGAAAAACTGTTTTTT. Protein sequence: CASSQAYGRSRATNEKLFF.

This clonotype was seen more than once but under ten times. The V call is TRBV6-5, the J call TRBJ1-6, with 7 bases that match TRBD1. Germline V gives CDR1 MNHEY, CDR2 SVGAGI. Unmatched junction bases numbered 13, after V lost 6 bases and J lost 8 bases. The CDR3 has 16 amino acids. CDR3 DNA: TGTGCCAGCAGCTTCGCGGCGGGTACAGGGGATTCACCCCTCCACTTT. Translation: CASSFAAGTGDSPLHF.

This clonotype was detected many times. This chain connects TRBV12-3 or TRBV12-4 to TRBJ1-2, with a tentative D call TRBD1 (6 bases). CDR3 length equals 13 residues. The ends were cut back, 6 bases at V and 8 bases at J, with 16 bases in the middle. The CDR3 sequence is CASSLTGVQGYTF. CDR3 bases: TGTGCCAGCAGCCTGACAGGAGTACAGGGCTACACCTTC.

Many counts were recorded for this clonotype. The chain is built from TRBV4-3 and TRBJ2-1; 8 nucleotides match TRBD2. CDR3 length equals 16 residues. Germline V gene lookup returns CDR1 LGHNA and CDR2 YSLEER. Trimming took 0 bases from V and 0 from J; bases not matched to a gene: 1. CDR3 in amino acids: CASSQDLAGSYNEQFF. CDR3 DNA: TGCGCCAGCAGCCAAGATCTAGCGGGCTCCTACAATGAGCAGTTCTTC.

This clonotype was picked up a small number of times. The CDR3 DNA follows: TGCAGTGCAAATCCTGCAGGGGATCGGGGCGGCTACACCTTC. This encodes CSANPAGDRGGYTF. The V and J genes are TRBV20-1 and TRBJ1-2, with TRBD1 as a possible D gene (6 bases). Trimming took off 6 bases at V and 8 bases at J, with 22 bases between the two ends. Germline CDR1 and CDR2: DFQATT and SNEGSKA (reference sequence). CDR3 length: 14 residues.

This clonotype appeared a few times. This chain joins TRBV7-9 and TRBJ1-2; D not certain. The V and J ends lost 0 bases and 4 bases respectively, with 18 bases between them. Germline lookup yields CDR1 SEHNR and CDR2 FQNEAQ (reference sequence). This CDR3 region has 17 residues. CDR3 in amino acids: CASSLAPLLVRTYGYTF. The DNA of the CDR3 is TGTGCCAGCAGCTTAGCCCCTCTTCTGGTGCGAACCTATGGCTACACCTTC.

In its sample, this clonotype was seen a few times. The CDR3 is CSAGGLSNQPQHF. The CDR3 DNA sequence: TGCAGTGCCGGGGGGTTGAGCAATCAGCCCCAGCATTTT. The V and J genes are TRBV20-1 and TRBJ1-5; weak D call: TRBD1 (5 bases). The CDR3 contains 13 residues. V lost 6 bases and J lost 1, with 10 bases in between. Germline lookup yields CDR1 DFQATT and CDR2 SNEGSKA (reference sequence).

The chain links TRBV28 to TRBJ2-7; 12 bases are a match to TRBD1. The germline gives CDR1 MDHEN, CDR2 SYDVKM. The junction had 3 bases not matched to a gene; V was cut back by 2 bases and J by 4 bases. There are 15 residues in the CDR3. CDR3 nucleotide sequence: TGTGCCAGCAGTTTAGGGACAGGGGGCTCGTACGAGCAGTACGTC. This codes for CASSLGTGGSYEQYV.